These T cell receptor beta chains were read from a single sample in a study of blood T cell repertoires in COVID-19. The assay was immunoSEQ multiplex PCR, and TCRdb's table has in-frame clones only and misses some. The data show 150,000 to 200,000 clones, roughly 80% seen once. Input material: peripheral blood. The source is a man between 65 and 85 years old with acute or convalescent COVID-19. Each CDR3 is given with its conserved first and last residue. The D gene is left open where the match is weak. Not every row has a clone size; where given, it reads once, few, many or a size class.

j_gene	len	abundance	d_gene	v_gene	CDR3aa	CDR3nt
TRBJ2-3	17	few	.	TRBV7-8	CASSLRAGTRRADTQYF	TGTGCCAGCAGCTTAAGGGCGGGGACTCGGCGGGCAGATACGCAGTATTTT
TRBJ1-5	15	once	.	TRBV18	CASSPPGNSNQPQHF	TGTGCCAGCTCACCCCCGGGTAACAGCAATCAGCCCCAGCATTTT
TRBJ1-5	18	.	TRBD1	TRBV6-2/TRBV6-3	CASSLRQGQGMGNQPQHF	TGTGCCAGCAGTTTAAGACAGGGACAGGGCATGGGCAATCAGCCCCAGCATTTT
TRBJ2-2	18	.	TRBD2	TRBV3-1/TRBV3-2	CASSQDLSGRGFTGELFF	TGTGCCAGCAGCCAAGATCTGAGCGGGAGAGGGTTCACCGGGGAGCTGTTTTTT
TRBJ2-7	18	once	TRBD2	TRBV5-1	CASSYGTSGSLDSYEQYF	TGCGCCAGCAGCTACGGGACTAGCGGGAGCCTAGACTCATACGAGCAGTACTTC
TRBJ2-7	13	.	.	TRBV27	CASSLSKAAEQYF	TGTGCCAGCAGTTTATCGAAGGCGGCCGAGCAGTACTTC
TRBJ1-6	14	.	.	TRBV5-6	CASSFTTGRSPLHF	TGTGCCAGCAGCTTTACGACAGGTCGTTCACCCCTCCACTTT
TRBJ2-2	16	few	TRBD2	TRBV5-4	CASSPLTGGNSGELFF	TGTGCCAGCAGCCCGCTGACGGGGGGGAATTCCGGGGAGCTGTTTTTT
TRBJ2-1	15	.	TRBD2	TRBV6-1	CASSGAGGPLNEQFF	TGTGCCAGCAGTGGAGCGGGAGGGCCCTTGAATGAGCAGTTCTTC
TRBJ1-2	14	.	.	TRBV19	CASSIELSGFGYTF	TGTGCCAGTAGTATAGAACTTTCCGGGTTCGGCTACACCTTC
TRBJ2-1	14	once	TRBD2	TRBV7-8	CASSGLVPYNEQFF	TGTGCCAGCTCTGGACTAGTTCCCTACAATGAGCAGTTCTTC
TRBJ1-2	16	.	.	TRBV24-1	CATSPSGEAGNYGYTF	TGTGCCACCAGTCCTTCGGGGGAAGCGGGCAACTATGGCTACACCTTC
TRBJ2-3	14	.	.	TRBV18	CASSPPGTSDTQYF	TGTGCCAGCTCACCACCGGGCACCTCAGATACGCAGTATTTT
TRBJ1-1	14	.	.	TRBV20-1	CSASYAGRNTEAFF	TGCAGTGCTAGTTATGCGGGGAGGAACACTGAAGCTTTCTTT